This is a list of T cell receptor beta chains from one sample in a study of cytomegalovirus exposure and HLA in healthy donors. Profiled with immunoSEQ multiplex PCR; TCRdb holds only in-frame clones, not every one. The sample gives roughly 92,000 clones, 80% of which show up once; about 30% is in the top ten. The sample was PBMCs. These receptor sequences come from a man aged 50 or older in good health and CMV-seropositive. Both conserved end residues are part of each CDR3. Fields, in order: V gene, J gene, D gene, clone size, CDR3 DNA, CDR3 protein. The D gene is left open where the match is weak. The listing skips clone size in some rows; elsewhere it reads once, few, many or a size class.

>TRBV19|TRBJ2-3|.|.
TGTGCCAGTAGTATAGGGGGACTCTCCAGAGATACGCAGTATTTT
CASSIGGLSRDTQYF
>TRBV10-3|TRBJ2-1|.|few
TGTGCCATCAGTGAGTACTCAGGGTACAATGAGCAGTTCTTC
CAISEYSGYNEQFF
>TRBV2|TRBJ2-1|.|.
TGTGCCAGCAGTGAAGCGACGACATCGGGGAATGAGCAGTTCTTC
CASSEATTSGNEQFF
>TRBV7-2|TRBJ2-4|.|.
TGTGCCAGCAGCTCAGGCAGGGGAACGGCCAAAAACATTCAGTACTTC
CASSSGRGTAKNIQYF
>TRBV10-1|TRBJ2-1|.|.
TGCGCCAGCAGCGTTAAATTCAATGAGCAGTTCTTC
CASSVKFNEQFF
>TRBV2|TRBJ1-2|TRBD1|few
TGTGCCAGCAATGAATTGGGGAGGACAGGGGAAGGCTACACCTTC
CASNELGRTGEGYTF
>TRBV7-2|TRBJ2-7|.|.
TGTGCCAGCAGCTTAGCTCTCGAACAGGCCAGTCGGACCTCCTACGAGCAGTACTTC
CASSLALEQASRTSYEQYF
>TRBV5-4|TRBJ2-1|.|.
TGTGCCAGCAGCTTGTCTAGTATCTCCTACAATGAGCAGTTCTTC
CASSLSSISYNEQFF
>TRBV5-1|TRBJ2-7|TRBD1|.
TGCGCCAGCAGCCCCGTGGGACAGGGAGACGAGCAGTACTTC
CASSPVGQGDEQYF
>TRBV5-4|TRBJ2-1|.|once
TGTGCCAGCAGCCGCCGAGACAGGGAGGAGAATGAGCAGTTCTTC
CASSRRDREENEQFF
>TRBV19|TRBJ2-1|.|.
TGTGCCAGTAGTATCTTTGCGGGCTACCCCAATGAGCAGTTCTTC
CASSIFAGYPNEQFF
>TRBV29-1|TRBJ1-2|TRBD1|.
TGCAGCGCACAGGGGAACTATGGCTACACCTTC
CSAQGNYGYTF
>TRBV18|TRBJ2-1|.|.
TGTGCCAGCTCACCCCCGAGTAAGCGGTCCTCCAATGAGCAGTTCTTC
CASSPPSKRSSNEQFF
>TRBV11-2|TRBJ2-2|TRBD2|.
TGTGCCAGCAGCCCCCGACTAGCCTTCGTTGCCGGGGAGCTGTTTTTT
CASSPRLAFVAGELFF
>TRBV30|TRBJ2-2|TRBD2|.
TGTGCCTGGAGACTAGCGGGAGGCGCATACACCGGGGAGCTGTTTTTT
CAWRLAGGAYTGELFF
>TRBV7-2|TRBJ1-5|.|once
TGTGCCAGCAGCTTCAGGGGCCCCTTGGGGAATCAGCCCCAGCATTTT
CASSFRGPLGNQPQHF
>TRBV19|TRBJ2-3|.|.
TGTGCCAGTAGTCCTCCTAGCACAGATACGCAGTATTTT
CASSPPSTDTQYF
>TRBV4-2|TRBJ2-7|.|.
TGTGCCAGCAGCCGCGCCGAGCAGGGGCCCTACGAGCAGTACTTC
CASSRAEQGPYEQYF
>TRBV7-9|TRBJ1-4|.|few
TGTGCCAGCAGCTTTGCCCCAGGCCCCGATGGAAAACTGTTTTTT
CASSFAPGPDGKLFF
>TRBV7-2|TRBJ2-5|.|.
TGTGCCAGCAGCTTAGATTCGGGAGCCCAAGAGACCCAGTACTTC
CASSLDSGAQETQYF
>TRBV2|TRBJ2-6|.|.
TGTGCCAGCAGTTGGGGGCAGGGCCTCTCTGGGGCCAACGTCCTGACTTTC
CASSWGQGLSGANVLTF
>TRBV5-4|TRBJ2-5|.|.
TGTGCCAGCAGGCCAAAAAACGGGGAAGAGACCCAGTACTTC
CASRPKNGEETQYF
>TRBV19|TRBJ2-1|TRBD2|.
TGTGCCAGTAGTAGGAGACTAGCGGGCTCCTACAATGAGCAGTTCTTC
CASSRRLAGSYNEQFF
>TRBV29-1|TRBJ1-4|.|.
TGCAGCGCCCCGGGGTTACCTAATGAAAAACTGTTTTTT
CSAPGLPNEKLFF
>TRBV7-9|TRBJ2-7|TRBD1|.
TGTGCCAGCAGCTTTCTTGGAGCGCAGGGACAGCGCTCCTACGAGCAGTACTTC
CASSFLGAQGQRSYEQYF
>TRBV5-4|TRBJ2-1|.|.
TGTGCCAGCAGCTTGGGAGGGAGAGGTTCCTACAATGAGCAGTTCTTC
CASSLGGRGSYNEQFF
>TRBV5-1|TRBJ2-3|TRBD1|.
TGCGCCAGCAGCTTGGCCTTAACAGGGGGCCGCACAGATACGCAGTATTTT
CASSLALTGGRTDTQYF
>TRBV27|TRBJ2-1|TRBD2|.
TGTGCCAGCTCGGGACTAGCGGCCTACAATGAGCAGTTCTTC
CASSGLAAYNEQFF
>TRBV18|TRBJ2-6|TRBD1|.
TGTGCCAGCTCACCACCGGCGATGAGGACAGGGGGTTCTGGGGCCAACGTCCTGACTTTC
CASSPPAMRTGGSGANVLTF
>TRBV7-2|TRBJ2-7|.|.
TGTGCCAGCAGCTTAGAAGGGGGGGGGTGGAGCGGGATGACGAAGGAGCAGTACTTC
CASSLEGGGWSGMTKEQYF
>TRBV2|TRBJ2-4|.|.
TGTGCCAGCAGTGCCCGTGGTTCCGGTCAGTACTTC
CASSARGSGQYF
>TRBV19|TRBJ2-7|TRBD2|.
TGTGCCAGTAGTATGGGGCTTGCGGGAGGTGTTCACGAGCAGTACTTC
CASSMGLAGGVHEQYF
>TRBV9|TRBJ2-7|TRBD2|.
TGTGCCAGCAGCCCCCGGCGGGAGGGCCCCTACGAGCAGTACTTC
CASSPRREGPYEQYF
>TRBV7-2|TRBJ1-1|.|once
TGTGCCAGCAGCTCCCTTCCGGGGAGCACTGAAGCTTTCTTT
CASSSLPGSTEAFF
>TRBV5-6|TRBJ2-1|TRBD2|.
TGTGCCAGCGTCCTTTGGGGGACTACGGTAGACGAGCAGTTCTTC
CASVLWGTTVDEQFF
>TRBV7-9|TRBJ1-2|.|.
TGTGCCAGCAGCGTTGACCTAGGGGCCTATGGCTACACCTTC
CASSVDLGAYGYTF
>TRBV2|TRBJ2-5|TRBD2|.
TGTGCCAGCAGTGTAGCGGGAGCGGAGACCCAGTACTTC
CASSVAGAETQYF
>TRBV4-2|TRBJ2-1|TRBD2|once
TGTGCCAGCAGCCAGGTGCTAGCGGGAGGGCGGAATGAGCAGTTCTTC
CASSQVLAGGRNEQFF
>TRBV5-4|TRBJ2-3|.|.
TGTGCCAGCAGCTTCCAGAGCACAGATACGCAGTATTTT
CASSFQSTDTQYF
>TRBV5-4|TRBJ1-2|.|once
TGTGCCAGCAGCTTGCAGGGGTTGGATGGCTACACCTTC
CASSLQGLDGYTF
>TRBV11-1|TRBJ2-1|.|.
TGTGCCAGCAGCCCCAGGTGGAATGAGCAGTTCTTC
CASSPRWNEQFF
>TRBV5-4|TRBJ2-7|.|.
TGTGCCAGCAGCCACCGGGACACTTACTACGAGCAGTACTTC
CASSHRDTYYEQYF
>TRBV5-1|TRBJ1-2|.|.
TGCGCCAGCAGCCAAAGTGCGGATGGCTACACCTTC
CASSQSADGYTF
>TRBV5-1|TRBJ2-7|TRBD1|.
TGCGCCAGCAGCCGGGACAGATCCTACGAGCAGTACTTC
CASSRDRSYEQYF
>TRBV7-6|TRBJ1-5|.|.
TGTGCCAGCAGCTTTTCCAACAATCAGCCCCAGCATTTT
CASSFSNNQPQHF
>TRBV27|TRBJ2-1|.|.
TGTGCCAGCAGTTTAATCAGGGATCGGTACAATGAGCAGTTCTTC
CASSLIRDRYNEQFF
>TRBV29-1|TRBJ1-3|.|.
TGCAGCGTTGAGGAGGCACAGGGAAACACCATATATTTT
CSVEEAQGNTIYF
>TRBV27|TRBJ2-7|TRBD2|.
TGTGCCAGCAGTTTATCCCCGGGGGACTACTACGAGCAGTACTTC
CASSLSPGDYYEQYF